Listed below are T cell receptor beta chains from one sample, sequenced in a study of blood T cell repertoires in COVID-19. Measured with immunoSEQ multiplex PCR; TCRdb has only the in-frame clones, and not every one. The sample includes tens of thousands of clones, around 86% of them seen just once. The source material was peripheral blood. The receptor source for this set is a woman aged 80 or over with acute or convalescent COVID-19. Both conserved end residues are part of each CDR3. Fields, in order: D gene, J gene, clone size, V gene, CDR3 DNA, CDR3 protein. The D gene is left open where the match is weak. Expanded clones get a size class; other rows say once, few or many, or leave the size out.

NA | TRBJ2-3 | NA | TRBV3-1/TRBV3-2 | TGTGCCAGCAGCCAAACATCGGGAACTAATACGCAGTATTTT | CASSQTSGTNTQYF
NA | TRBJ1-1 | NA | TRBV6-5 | TGTGCCAGCAGACCTGGAGGGCTGAACACTGAAGCTTTCTTT | CASRPGGLNTEAFF
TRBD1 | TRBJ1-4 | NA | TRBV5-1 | TGCGCCAGCAGCCCAAGGACAGGGCAAACGGAAAAACTGTTTTTT | CASSPRTGQTEKLFF
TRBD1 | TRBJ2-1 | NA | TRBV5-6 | TGTGCCAGCAGCTTGGGGGACAGCAATGAGCAGTTCTTC | CASSLGDSNEQFF
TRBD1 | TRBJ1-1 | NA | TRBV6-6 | TGTGCCAGCAGCCAATCTGGACAGGGGATTGAAGCTTTCTTT | CASSQSGQGIEAFF
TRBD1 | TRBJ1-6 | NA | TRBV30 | TGTGCCTGGAGTGTACCGGGACAGGCCCCGACACCCCTCCACTTT | CAWSVPGQAPTPLHF
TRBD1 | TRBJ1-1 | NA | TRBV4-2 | TGTGCCAGCAGCGAAAACAGGGGCGCTGAAGCTTTCTTT | CASSENRGAEAFF
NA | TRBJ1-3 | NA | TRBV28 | TGTGCCAGCACAAGCTCGGGTACGGGAAACACCATATATTTT | CASTSSGTGNTIYF
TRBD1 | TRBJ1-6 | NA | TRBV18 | TGTGCCAGCTCGCCGGGACAGGGTTCTGCTTCACCCCTCCACTTT | CASSPGQGSASPLHF
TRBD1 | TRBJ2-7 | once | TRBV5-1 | TGCGCCAGCAGCTTATTATCCGGGACAGGTATCCCTGAGTACTTC | CASSLLSGTGIPEYF
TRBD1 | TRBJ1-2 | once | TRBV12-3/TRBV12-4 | TGTGCCAGCAGTTTATTGTCCTCGGACAGGAACACCTTC | CASSLLSSDRNTF
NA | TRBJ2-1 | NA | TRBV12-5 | TGTGCTAGTGGTTTGGTCGCTAGCTTGCCCTACAATGAGCAGTTCTTC | CASGLVASLPYNEQFF
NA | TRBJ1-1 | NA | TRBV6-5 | TGTGCCACCCCGGGACATCCCAACACTGAAGCTTTCTTT | CATPGHPNTEAFF
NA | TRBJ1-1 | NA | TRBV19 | TGTGCCAGTAGTACGGACAGATACACTGAAGCTTTCTTT | CASSTDRYTEAFF
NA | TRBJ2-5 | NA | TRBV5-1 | TGCGCCAGCAGCTTGGCGCGACAGCACCAAGAGACCCAGTACTTC | CASSLARQHQETQYF
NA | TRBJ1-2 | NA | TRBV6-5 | TGTGCCAGCCTAATATGGGGGCGGGATGGCTACACCTTC | CASLIWGRDGYTF
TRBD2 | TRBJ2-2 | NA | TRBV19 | TGTGCCAGTAGTATCATTCTAGCGGGCACCGGGGAGCTGTTTTTT | CASSIILAGTGELFF
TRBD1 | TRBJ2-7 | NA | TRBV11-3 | TGTGCCAGCAGCTTATCCCCGGGACAGGGGTACGAGCAGTACTTC | CASSLSPGQGYEQYF
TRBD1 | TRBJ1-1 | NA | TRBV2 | TGTGCCAGCAGTCTCAGGGGGCTCGGCACTGAAGCTTTCTTT | CASSLRGLGTEAFF
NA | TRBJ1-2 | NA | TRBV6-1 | TGTGCCAGCAGTGAAGCGCTGGGGGGGTGGTATGGCTACACCTTC | CASSEALGGWYGYTF
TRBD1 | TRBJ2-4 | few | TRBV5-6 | TGTGCCAGCAGCTTGTGGGAGACAGGGGGCTTTGCCAAAAACATTCAGTACTTC | CASSLWETGGFAKNIQYF
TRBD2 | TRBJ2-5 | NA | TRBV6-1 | TGTGCCAGCAGTGGGCCGGGACTAGCGGCACAAGAGACCCAGTACTTC | CASSGPGLAAQETQYF
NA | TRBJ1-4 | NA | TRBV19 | TGTGCCAGTAGCCAGGCGGGGCGAAGGGAAAAACTGTTTTTT | CASSQAGRREKLFF
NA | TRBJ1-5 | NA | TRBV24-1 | TGTGCCACCAGTGAATCGGGGTCAGGACAGCCCCAGCATTTT | CATSESGSGQPQHF
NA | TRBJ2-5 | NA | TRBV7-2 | TGTGCCAGCAGCTCTCGAGAGACCCAGTACTTC | CASSSRETQYF
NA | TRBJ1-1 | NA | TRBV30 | TGTGCCTGGGCAGGGGTTACTGAAGCTTTCTTT | CAWAGVTEAFF
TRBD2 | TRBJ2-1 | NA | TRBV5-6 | TGTGCCAGCAGCTTGATTGGGGCTAGCGGATACAATGAGCAGTTCTTC | CASSLIGASGYNEQFF
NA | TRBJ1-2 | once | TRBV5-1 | TGCGCCAGCAGCTTAGCGCAAGGGGCCTATGGCTACACCTTC | CASSLAQGAYGYTF
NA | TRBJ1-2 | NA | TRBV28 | TGTGCCAGCACGACACCCACTAACTATGGCTACACCTTC | CASTTPTNYGYTF
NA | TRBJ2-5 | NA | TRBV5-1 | TGCGCCAGCAGCTTGTCCTCAGGACAAGAGACCCAGTACTTC | CASSLSSGQETQYF
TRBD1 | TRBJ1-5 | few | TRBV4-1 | TGCGCCAGCAGCCAGATCGACAGGGGGATAAATCAGCCCCAGCATTTT | CASSQIDRGINQPQHF
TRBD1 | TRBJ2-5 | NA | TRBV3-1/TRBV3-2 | TGTGCCAGCAGCCAAGGGACAGGTCCAGGGGGGACCCAGTACTTC | CASSQGTGPGGTQYF
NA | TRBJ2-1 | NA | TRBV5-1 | TGCGCCAGCAGCTTGAGCAGGGGAAGAGGTGAGCAGTTCTTC | CASSLSRGRGEQFF
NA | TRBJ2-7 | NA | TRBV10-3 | TGTGCCGTGGCGGGGTCCCTGACCAACTACGAGCAGTACTTC | CAVAGSLTNYEQYF
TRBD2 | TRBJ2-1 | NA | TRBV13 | TGTGCCAGCAGCTTGGAAAGGACTAGCTTAAGCGAGCAGTTCTTC | CASSLERTSLSEQFF
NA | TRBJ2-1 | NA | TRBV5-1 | TGCGCCAGCAGCTTGGAGTTGACTAGCAATGAGCAGTTCTTC | CASSLELTSNEQFF
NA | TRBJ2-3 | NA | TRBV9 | TGTGCCAGCAGCGGGACTGTTAGCACAGATACGCAGTATTTT | CASSGTVSTDTQYF
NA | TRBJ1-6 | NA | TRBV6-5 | TGTGCCAGCAGTTACTTTCAGAATAATTCACCCCTCCACTTT | CASSYFQNNSPLHF
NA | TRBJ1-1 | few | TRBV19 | TGTGCCAGTAGTAGGCAGAACACTGAAGCTTTCTTT | CASSRQNTEAFF
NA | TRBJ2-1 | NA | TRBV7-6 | TGTGCCAGCAGCTTAGCGTACAACAAGTACAATGAGCAGTTCTTC | CASSLAYNKYNEQFF
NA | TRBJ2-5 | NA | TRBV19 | TGTGCCAGTAGTCGGACATCTGCGGAGACCCAGTACTTC | CASSRTSAETQYF
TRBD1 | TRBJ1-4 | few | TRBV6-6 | TGTGCCAGCAGCCCACAGGGGCAGGCAACTAATGAAAAACTGTTTTTT | CASSPQGQATNEKLFF
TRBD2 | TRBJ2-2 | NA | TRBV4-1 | TGCGCCAGCAGCCACCTACCGGGACTAGCTACCGGGGAGCTGTTTTTT | CASSHLPGLATGELFF
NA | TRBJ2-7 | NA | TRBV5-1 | TGCGCCAGCAGCTTGGGGCAGGGAATCCACGAGCAGTACTTC | CASSLGQGIHEQYF
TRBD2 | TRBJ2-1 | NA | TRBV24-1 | TGTGCCACCAGTGACCCGGGACTAGCCTTCAATGAGCAGTTCTTC | CATSDPGLAFNEQFF
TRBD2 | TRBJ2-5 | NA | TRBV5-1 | TGCGCCAGCAGCTTTTTACCGGGAGCGGGAAGTTGGGAGACCCAGTACTTC | CASSFLPGAGSWETQYF